These 12 T cell receptor beta chains came from one sample sequenced in a study of monozygotic twins with inflammatory bowel disease. TCRdb reprocessed the 5' RACE reads, keeping one entry per CDR3 protein, no DNA. The sample table sets out about 380,000 distinct CDR3 sequences. Sequenced: blood. These receptors all stem from a human donor with ulcerative colitis or Crohn's disease, or a healthy co-twin of an affected twin (not recorded which).

The chain is built from TRBV5-1 and TRBJ2-5; TCRdb lists TRBD2, though no DNA is available to test this call. The CDR3 is made up of 15 amino acids. In germline, CDR1 is SGHRS, CDR2 YFSETQ. The CDR3 loop is CASKVSRGPPETQYF.

The chain's CDR3 is CASSTPGSGNTIYF. The chain carries TRBV12-3 or TRBV12-4 and TRBJ1-3; no DNA is available, so the TRBD1 call from TCRdb remains unchecked. The CDR3 covers 14 residues.

This rearrangement joins TRBV4-3 to TRBJ2-2; the TCRdb D gene call, TRBD2, has no DNA to confirm it. This CDR3 is 19 amino acids long. Germline values: CDR1 LGHNA, CDR2 YSLEER. The CDR3 protein is CASSLEGLAGVANTGELFF.

V and J are TRBV12-3 or TRBV12-4 and TRBJ2-5; the TRBD1 assignment by TCRdb is unverifiable without DNA. This CDR3 has 16 residues. CDR3 in amino acids: CASSGSDGGFSETQYF.

This chain uses TRBV12-3 or TRBV12-4 with TRBJ2-1; TCRdb gives TRBD2 as the D gene, but with no DNA this cannot be confirmed. The CDR3 consists of 15 residues. This chain's CDR3 is CASSFLRATYNEQFF.

The genes are TRBV7-8 and TRBJ2-1; the D call from TCRdb, TRBD2, cannot be confirmed without DNA. Germline V CDR1 and CDR2: SGHVS, FQNEAQ. The CDR3 has 14 residues. The CDR3: CASSFSSPAYEQFF.

CDR3 sequence reads: CASSVEGAGVKTQYF. The rearrangement uses TRBV9 and TRBJ2-5; TCRdb reports TRBD2, a call that lacks DNA to check it against. Germline CDR1 reads SGDLS; CDR2 reads YYNGEE. CDR3 length equals 15 residues.

The genes are TRBV24-1 and TRBJ1-2; TCRdb's D call, TRBD1, is unchecked because there is no DNA. The V gene's germline CDR1 is KGHDR and CDR2 SFDVKD. CDR3 length equals 14 residues. The CDR3 sequence: CATSTPGRTYGYTF.

Here the CDR3 reads CASSWDRTTDTQYF. V is TRBV6-6 and J is TRBJ2-3; TCRdb calls TRBD1, which cannot be checked without DNA. Germline CDR1 is MNHNY and CDR2 is SVGAGI (reference sequence). The CDR3 contains 14 residues.

The chain joins TRBV20-1 to TRBJ2-7; there is no DNA to check the TCRdb D call of TRBD1. Germline assignment: CDR1 DFQATT and CDR2 SNEGSKA (reference sequence). The CDR3 has 14 residues. This CDR3 reads CSAVSRGSTYEQYF.

V gene TRBV12-3 or TRBV12-4 combines with J gene TRBJ2-1; absent DNA, TCRdb's TRBD2 call cannot be checked. CDR3 length: 13 residues. This chain's CDR3 is CASSSRTSGEQFF.

The V gene is TRBV19, the J gene TRBJ1-3. This CDR3 contains 19 residues. CDR1 is LNHDA and CDR2 is SQIVND in the germline V gene (reference sequence). The CDR3 loop reads CASSIDQLQALDDGNTIYF.